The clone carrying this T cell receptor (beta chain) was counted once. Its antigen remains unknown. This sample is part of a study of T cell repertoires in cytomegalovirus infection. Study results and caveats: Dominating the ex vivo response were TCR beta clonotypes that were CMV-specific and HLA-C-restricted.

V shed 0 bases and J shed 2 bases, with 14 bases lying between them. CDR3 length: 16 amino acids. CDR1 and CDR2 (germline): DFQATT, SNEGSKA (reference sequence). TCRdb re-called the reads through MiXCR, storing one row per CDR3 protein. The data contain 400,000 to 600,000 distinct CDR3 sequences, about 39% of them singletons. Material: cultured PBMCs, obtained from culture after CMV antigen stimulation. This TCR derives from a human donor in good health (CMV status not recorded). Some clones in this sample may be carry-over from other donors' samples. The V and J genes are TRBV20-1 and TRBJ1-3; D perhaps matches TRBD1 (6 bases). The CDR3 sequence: CSARDSARGPGNTIYF. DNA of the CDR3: TGCAGTGCTAGAGATTCAGCTCGGGGGCCTGGAAACACCATATATTTT.